This is a list of T cell receptor beta chains from one sample in a study of tumor-infiltrating lymphocytes in primary liver carcinoma. MiXCR, run by TCRdb on the multiplex PCR reads, gives a single entry per CDR3 protein. The sample has 150,000 to 200,000 distinct CDR3 sequences, around 81% seen once; the top ten hold over 15%. Sequences were obtained from tumor tissue from primary liver carcinoma. The receptors shown here come from a man in his forties with primary liver carcinoma and hepatitis B virus infection. The CDR3 runs from the conserved cysteine through the conserved F or W. Fields, in order: V gene, D gene, CDR3 protein. D genes are given only for firm matches.

V gene: TRBV6-5
D gene: .
CDR3 protein: CASSLPSYTEASF

V gene: TRBV29-1
D gene: .
CDR3 protein: CSVERLGDVKQFF

V gene: TRBV12-3/TRBV12-4
D gene: TRBD2
CDR3 protein: CASNFTGTTYNKQFF

V gene: TRBV25-1
D gene: TRBD1
CDR3 protein: CASSESGRGITGELFF

V gene: TRBV29-1
D gene: TRBD1
CDR3 protein: CSVSGQGAGNYGYTF

V gene: TRBV5-1
D gene: .
CDR3 protein: CARSSHSDTDTQYF

V gene: TRBV5-6
D gene: .
CDR3 protein: CACSRTRDYSYEQYF

V gene: TRBV6-1
D gene: .
CDR3 protein: CASSLTGTDTTDAQYF

V gene: TRBV6-5
D gene: TRBD2
CDR3 protein: CASNPGLAGTDTLYF

V gene: TRBV11-1
D gene: TRBD2
CDR3 protein: CASSTGGLNEKFF

V gene: TRBV11-3
D gene: .
CDR3 protein: CASSRVLSGNAIYF

V gene: TRBV10-3
D gene: TRBD2
CDR3 protein: CAVIPLASGSYNEQFF

V gene: TRBV6-2/TRBV6-3
D gene: .
CDR3 protein: CASITTPVGEQYF

V gene: TRBV12-3/TRBV12-4
D gene: .
CDR3 protein: CAISPGEGIVNTEAFF

V gene: TRBV5-4
D gene: TRBD1
CDR3 protein: CASIGQDSYEQYF

V gene: TRBV5-1
D gene: TRBD1
CDR3 protein: CASNFGQGTEAFF

V gene: TRBV6-6
D gene: .
CDR3 protein: CASGTGGTTGAFF

V gene: TRBV6-1
D gene: .
CDR3 protein: CDNSDAREKAPQHF

V gene: TRBV9
D gene: TRBD2
CDR3 protein: CASSGLAGGTGDLFF

V gene: TRBV11-2
D gene: .
CDR3 protein: CASSPGTSSYIEQFF

V gene: TRBV7-3
D gene: .
CDR3 protein: CASSFRAHEQYF

V gene: TRBV11-2
D gene: .
CDR3 protein: CASSDSHTRAPGNTTYF

V gene: TRBV4-2
D gene: TRBD1
CDR3 protein: CANSQDWRTGRVYNEQFF

V gene: TRBV29-1
D gene: .
CDR3 protein: CSVEGSGELYF

V gene: TRBV5-1
D gene: TRBD1
CDR3 protein: CASSLESQGGAVNTIYF

V gene: TRBV12-3/TRBV12-4
D gene: TRBD2
CDR3 protein: CASSSGSSGVTDTQYF

V gene: TRBV28
D gene: .
CDR3 protein: CDVGGLTGANVLTF

V gene: TRBV5-4
D gene: .
CDR3 protein: CASSDEGWFETQYF

V gene: TRBV6-2/TRBV6-3
D gene: TRBD2
CDR3 protein: CASSGGLAGGVEQFF

V gene: TRBV6-1
D gene: TRBD2
CDR3 protein: CASSTVTSDQWEQFF

V gene: TRBV29-1
D gene: .
CDR3 protein: CSASPGWVMNTEAFF

V gene: TRBV11-2
D gene: .
CDR3 protein: CASSMGGDMGISLSGAKFLTF

V gene: TRBV7-9
D gene: .
CDR3 protein: CASSSSAVSYEQYF

V gene: TRBV14
D gene: .
CDR3 protein: CISSPTRNTGELFF

V gene: TRBV29-1
D gene: TRBD2
CDR3 protein: CSVRTSRSWAENQNF

V gene: TRBV12-3/TRBV12-4
D gene: .
CDR3 protein: CASSVEGGQPQHF

V gene: TRBV28
D gene: TRBD1
CDR3 protein: CASTPDRVVETQNF

V gene: TRBV6-2/TRBV6-3
D gene: .
CDR3 protein: CCSRGDSHKEQYF

V gene: TRBV30
D gene: TRBD1
CDR3 protein: CAWSNQGVTKNIQYF

V gene: TRBV12-3/TRBV12-4
D gene: TRBD2
CDR3 protein: CASRRGTSGTQETQYF

V gene: TRBV11-3
D gene: .
CDR3 protein: CANSLNPNEQFF

V gene: TRBV29-1
D gene: TRBD2
CDR3 protein: CSVEGLAGRGFNGQFF

V gene: TRBV4-2
D gene: .
CDR3 protein: CSSRQTRDTTGELFF

V gene: TRBV7-8
D gene: .
CDR3 protein: CASSVIARSRGEQYF

V gene: TRBV12-3/TRBV12-4
D gene: TRBD1
CDR3 protein: CTSRRQGPSYEQYF

V gene: TRBV6-2/TRBV6-3
D gene: TRBD2
CDR3 protein: CASIYKPSGSDEQYF

V gene: TRBV6-5
D gene: TRBD2
CDR3 protein: CTSRSSGKAYSEQFF

V gene: TRBV6-1
D gene: .
CDR3 protein: CASSEGWNDQPQHF

V gene: TRBV5-6
D gene: .
CDR3 protein: CANCSESTLYNEQFF

V gene: TRBV11-3
D gene: .
CDR3 protein: CASSLFPVYNEQFF

V gene: TRBV6-2/TRBV6-3
D gene: .
CDR3 protein: CTNSGSGSRFF

V gene: TRBV11-2
D gene: TRBD1
CDR3 protein: CTSSMGGDRGISLSDANVLTF

V gene: TRBV5-5
D gene: TRBD2
CDR3 protein: CASIGPQREAEVF

V gene: TRBV6-5
D gene: .
CDR3 protein: CASSSGDRKRFF

V gene: TRBV11-1
D gene: .
CDR3 protein: CACSRWTGPVETQYF